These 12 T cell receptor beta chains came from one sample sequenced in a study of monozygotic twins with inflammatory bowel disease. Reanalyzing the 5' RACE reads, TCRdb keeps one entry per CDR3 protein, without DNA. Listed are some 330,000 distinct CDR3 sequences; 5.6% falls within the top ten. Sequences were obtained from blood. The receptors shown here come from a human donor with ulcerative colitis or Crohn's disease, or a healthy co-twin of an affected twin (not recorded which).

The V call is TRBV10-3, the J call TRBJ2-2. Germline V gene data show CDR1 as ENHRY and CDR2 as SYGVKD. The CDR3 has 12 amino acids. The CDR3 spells CANRGNTGELFF.

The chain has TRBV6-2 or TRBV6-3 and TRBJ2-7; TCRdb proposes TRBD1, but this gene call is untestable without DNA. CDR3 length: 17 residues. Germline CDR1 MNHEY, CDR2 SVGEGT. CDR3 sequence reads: CASSSPVAGTPYYEQYF.

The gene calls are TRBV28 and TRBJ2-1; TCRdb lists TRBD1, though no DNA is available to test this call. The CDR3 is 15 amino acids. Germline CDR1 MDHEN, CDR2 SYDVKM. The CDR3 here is CASSRGQGIDNEQFF.

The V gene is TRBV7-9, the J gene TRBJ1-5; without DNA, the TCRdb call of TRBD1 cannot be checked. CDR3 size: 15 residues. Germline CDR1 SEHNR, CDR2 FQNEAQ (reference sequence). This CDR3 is CASSSDRGGNQPQHF.

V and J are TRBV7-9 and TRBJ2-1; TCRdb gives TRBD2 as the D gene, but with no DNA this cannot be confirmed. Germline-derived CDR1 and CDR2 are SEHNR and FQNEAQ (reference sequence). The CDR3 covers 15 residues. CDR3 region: CASSQRTSGGTEQFF.

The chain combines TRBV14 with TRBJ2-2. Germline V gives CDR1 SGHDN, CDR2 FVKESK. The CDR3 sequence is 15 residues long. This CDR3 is CASSLKRYNTGELFF.

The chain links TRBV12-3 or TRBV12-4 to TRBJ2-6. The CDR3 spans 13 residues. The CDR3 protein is CASRPFIDNVLTF.

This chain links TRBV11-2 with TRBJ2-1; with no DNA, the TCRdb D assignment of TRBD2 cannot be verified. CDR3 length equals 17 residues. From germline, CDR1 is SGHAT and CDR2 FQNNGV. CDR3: CASSLSRAGGSYNEQFF.

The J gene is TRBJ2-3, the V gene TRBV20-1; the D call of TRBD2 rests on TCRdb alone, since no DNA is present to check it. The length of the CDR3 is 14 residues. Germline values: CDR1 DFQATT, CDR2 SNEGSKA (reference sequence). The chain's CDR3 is CSAQDGGAADTQYF.

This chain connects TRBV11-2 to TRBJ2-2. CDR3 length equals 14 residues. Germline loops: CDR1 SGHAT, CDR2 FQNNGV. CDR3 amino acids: CASSLVMGTGELFF.

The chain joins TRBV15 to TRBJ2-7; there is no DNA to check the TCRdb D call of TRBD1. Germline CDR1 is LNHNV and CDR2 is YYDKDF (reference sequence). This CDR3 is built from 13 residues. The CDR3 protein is CATSRAEGYEQYF. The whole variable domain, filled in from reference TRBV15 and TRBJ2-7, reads DAMVIQNPRYQVTQFGKPVTLSCSQTLNHNVMYWYQQKSSQAPKLLFHYYDKDFNNEADTPDNFQSRRPNTSFCFLDIRSPGLGDTAMYLCATSRAEGYEQYFGPGTRLTVT.

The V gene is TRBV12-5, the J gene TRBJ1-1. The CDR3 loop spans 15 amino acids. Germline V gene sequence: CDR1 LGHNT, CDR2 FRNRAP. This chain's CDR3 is CASGNSGAMNTEAFF.